A selection of T cell receptor beta chains follows, all from one sample in a study of T-cell memory formation after mild COVID-19. TCRdb re-analysed the 5' RACE reads in MiXCR, keeping a single row per CDR3 protein. The sample records 350,000 or so distinct CDR3 sequences, more than 20% being singletons. Input material: PBMCs or a T cell subset sorted from them (not recorded which). The receptors stem from an adult woman who had mild COVID-19 (a few samples of this study predate the infection). Cell type and time point are not known. Each CDR3 is given with its conserved first and last residue. Some rows mark clone size as missing; the rest say once, few, many or name a class of expanded clone.

clone size | J gene | CDR3 length | V gene | CDR3 protein
few | TRBJ2-7 | 15 | TRBV7-9 | CASSSTGQGNDEQYF
few | TRBJ2-3 | 16 | TRBV14 | CASSQERSPRTDTQYF
- | TRBJ2-7 | 12 | TRBV20-1 | CSARDNLEEQYF
- | TRBJ2-3 | 13 | TRBV6-6 | CASSSNLEDTQYF
- | TRBJ2-1 | 18 | TRBV11-3 | CASSLVQIATFGHNEQFF
- | TRBJ1-2 | 13 | TRBV6-5 | CASSRGRNWGYTF
- | TRBJ2-1 | 13 | TRBV24-1 | CATSDRASGGQFF
few | TRBJ2-5 | 14 | TRBV5-1 | CASSLGTSQETQYF
many | TRBJ1-1 | 14 | TRBV5-1 | CASSEGTANTEAFF
- | TRBJ1-1 | 12 | TRBV9 | CASSSQAGRAFF
few | TRBJ2-2 | 19 | TRBV9 | CASSGAHHPGTGNTGELFF
- | TRBJ1-5 | 13 | TRBV30 | CAWESGWNQPQHF
few | TRBJ2-4 | 17 | TRBV6-5 | CASSYRNFPAMDDIQYF
few | TRBJ2-3 | 20 | TRBV19 | CASSPERSGRVFGQADTQYF
few | TRBJ2-5 | 14 | TRBV12-3/TRBV12-4 | CASSSLEGGETQYF
- | TRBJ1-2 | 14 | TRBV6-5 | CASRYTTGVNGYTF
few | TRBJ2-7 | 13 | TRBV12-3/TRBV12-4 | CASSGDRFYEQYF
- | TRBJ2-7 | 15 | TRBV10-3 | CAISIGPKDTYEQYF
- | TRBJ2-2 | 15 | TRBV12-3/TRBV12-4 | CASSLRSRMAGELFF
many | TRBJ2-1 | 12 | TRBV3-1 | CASSHWGREQFF
few | TRBJ1-1 | 16 | TRBV10-3 | CAISEIQGSMGTEAFF
- | TRBJ1-2 | 16 | TRBV12-3/TRBV12-4 | CASSLGLQQGVSGYTF